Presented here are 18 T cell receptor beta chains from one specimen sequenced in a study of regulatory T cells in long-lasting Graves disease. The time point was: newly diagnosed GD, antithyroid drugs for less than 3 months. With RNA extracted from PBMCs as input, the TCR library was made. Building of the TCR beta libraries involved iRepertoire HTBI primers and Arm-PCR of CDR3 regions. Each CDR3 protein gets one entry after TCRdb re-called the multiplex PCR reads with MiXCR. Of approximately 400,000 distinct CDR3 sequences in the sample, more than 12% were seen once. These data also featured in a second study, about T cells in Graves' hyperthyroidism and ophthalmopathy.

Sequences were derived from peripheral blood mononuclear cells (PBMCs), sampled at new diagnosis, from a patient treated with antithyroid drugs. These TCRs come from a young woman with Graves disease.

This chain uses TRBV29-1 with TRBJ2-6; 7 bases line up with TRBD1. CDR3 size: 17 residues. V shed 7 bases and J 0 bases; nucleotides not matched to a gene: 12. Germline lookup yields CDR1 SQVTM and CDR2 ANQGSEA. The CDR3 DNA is TGCAGCGCCTTGACAGGGAAGTCAGTCTCTGGGGCCAACGTCCTGACTTTC. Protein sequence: CSALTGKSVSGANVLTF.

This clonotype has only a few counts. CDR3 nucleotide sequence: TGTGCCAGCAGTTTGGGCGGGAGTCACAGGACCGGGGAGCTGTTTTTT. This encodes CASSLGGSHRTGELFF. The chain carries TRBV28 and TRBJ2-2; 7 bases fit TRBD2. The CDR3 sequence is 16 residues long. V lost 3 bases and J lost 5; bases outside the gene matches: 9. Germline loops: CDR1 MDHEN, CDR2 SYDVKM.

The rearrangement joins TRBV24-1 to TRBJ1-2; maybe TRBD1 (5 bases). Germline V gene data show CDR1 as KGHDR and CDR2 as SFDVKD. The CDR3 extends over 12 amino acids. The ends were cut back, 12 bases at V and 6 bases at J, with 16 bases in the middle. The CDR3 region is CAVGRGGNGYTF. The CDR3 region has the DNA TGTGCCGTCGGGAGGGGAGGGAATGGCTACACCTTC.

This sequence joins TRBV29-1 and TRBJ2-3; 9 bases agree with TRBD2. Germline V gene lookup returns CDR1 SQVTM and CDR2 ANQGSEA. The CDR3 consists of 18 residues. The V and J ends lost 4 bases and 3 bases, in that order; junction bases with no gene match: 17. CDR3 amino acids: CSVALAGLAGAVTDTQYF. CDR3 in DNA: TGCAGCGTTGCGTTGGCAGGGTTAGCGGGAGCCGTGACAGATACGCAGTATTTT.

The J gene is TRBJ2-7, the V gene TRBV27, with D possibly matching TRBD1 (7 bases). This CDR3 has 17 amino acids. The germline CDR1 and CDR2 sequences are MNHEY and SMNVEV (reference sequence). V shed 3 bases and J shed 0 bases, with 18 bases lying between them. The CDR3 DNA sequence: TGTGCCAGCAGTTTGGGTGCGGGACAGCTGATCTCCTACGAGCAGTACTTC. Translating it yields CASSLGAGQLISYEQYF.

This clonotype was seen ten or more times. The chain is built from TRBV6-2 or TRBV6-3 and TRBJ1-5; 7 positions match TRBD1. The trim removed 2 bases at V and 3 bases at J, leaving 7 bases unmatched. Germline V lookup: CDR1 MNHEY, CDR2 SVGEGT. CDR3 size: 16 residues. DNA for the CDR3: TGTGCCAGCAGTTACACGGCACAGGGGTACAATCAGCCCCAGCATTTT. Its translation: CASSYTAQGYNQPQHF.

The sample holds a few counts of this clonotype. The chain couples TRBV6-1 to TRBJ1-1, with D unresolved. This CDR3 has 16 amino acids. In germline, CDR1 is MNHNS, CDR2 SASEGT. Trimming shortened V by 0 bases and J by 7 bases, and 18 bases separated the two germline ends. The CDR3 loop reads CASSEALGGRHDEAFF. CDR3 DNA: TGTGCCAGCAGTGAAGCGCTTGGCGGGCGTCATGATGAAGCTTTCTTT.

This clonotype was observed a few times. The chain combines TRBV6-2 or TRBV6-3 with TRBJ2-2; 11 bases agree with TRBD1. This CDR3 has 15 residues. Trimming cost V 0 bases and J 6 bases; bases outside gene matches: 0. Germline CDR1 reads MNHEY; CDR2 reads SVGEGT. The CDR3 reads CASSYSGQGAGELFF. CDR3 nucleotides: TGTGCCAGCAGTTACTCGGGACAGGGGGCCGGGGAGCTGTTTTTT.

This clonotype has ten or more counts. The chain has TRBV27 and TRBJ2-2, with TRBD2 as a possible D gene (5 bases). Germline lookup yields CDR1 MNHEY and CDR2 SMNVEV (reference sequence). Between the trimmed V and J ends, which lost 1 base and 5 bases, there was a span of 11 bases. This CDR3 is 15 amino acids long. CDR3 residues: CASSLLRSGTGELFF. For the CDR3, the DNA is TGTGCCAGCAGTTTATTGCGCAGCGGAACCGGGGAGCTGTTTTTT.

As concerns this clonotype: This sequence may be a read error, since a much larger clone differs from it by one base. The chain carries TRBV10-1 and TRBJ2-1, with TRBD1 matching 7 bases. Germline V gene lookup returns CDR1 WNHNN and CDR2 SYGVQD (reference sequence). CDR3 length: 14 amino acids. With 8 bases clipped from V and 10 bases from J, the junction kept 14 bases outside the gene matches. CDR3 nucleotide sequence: TGCGCCAGCCTACGACAGGGATTCTCCTACGAGCAGTTCTTC. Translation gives CASLRQGFSYEQFF.

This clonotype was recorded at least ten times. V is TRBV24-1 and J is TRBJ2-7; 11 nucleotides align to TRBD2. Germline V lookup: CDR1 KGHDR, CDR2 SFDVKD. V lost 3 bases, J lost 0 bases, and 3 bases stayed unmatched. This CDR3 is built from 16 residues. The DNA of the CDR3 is TGTGCCACCAGTGATCTCGGGACTAGCGGCTCCTACGAGCAGTACTTC. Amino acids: CATSDLGTSGSYEQYF.

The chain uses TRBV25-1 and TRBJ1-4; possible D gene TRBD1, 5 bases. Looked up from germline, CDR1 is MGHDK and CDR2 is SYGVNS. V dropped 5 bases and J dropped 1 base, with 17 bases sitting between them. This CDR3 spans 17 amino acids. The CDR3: CASSRTGRGQTNEKLFF. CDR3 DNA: TGTGCCAGCAGTCGGACCGGAAGGGGCCAAACTAATGAAAAACTGTTTTTT. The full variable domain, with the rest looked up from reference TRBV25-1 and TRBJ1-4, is EADIYQTPRYLVIGTGKKITLECSQTMGHDKMYWYQQDPGMELHLIHYSYGVNSTEKGDLSSESTVSRIRTEHFPLTLESARPSHTSQYLCASSRTGRGQTNEKLFFGSGTQLSVL.

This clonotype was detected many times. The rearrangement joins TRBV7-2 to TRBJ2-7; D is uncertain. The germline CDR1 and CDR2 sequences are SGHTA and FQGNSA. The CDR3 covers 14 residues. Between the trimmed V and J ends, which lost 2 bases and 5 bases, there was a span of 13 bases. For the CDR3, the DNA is TGTGCCAGCAGCTTAATGGCGCGGCGCCACGAGCAGTACTTC. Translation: CASSLMARRHEQYF.

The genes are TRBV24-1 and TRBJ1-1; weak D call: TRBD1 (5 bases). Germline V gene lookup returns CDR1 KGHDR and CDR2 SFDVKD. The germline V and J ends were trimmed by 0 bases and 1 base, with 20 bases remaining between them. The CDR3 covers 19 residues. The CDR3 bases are TGTGCCACCAGTGATTTGAATGGGGCAGTGGCCGGAGGGAACACTGAAGCTTTCTTT. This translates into CATSDLNGAVAGGNTEAFF.

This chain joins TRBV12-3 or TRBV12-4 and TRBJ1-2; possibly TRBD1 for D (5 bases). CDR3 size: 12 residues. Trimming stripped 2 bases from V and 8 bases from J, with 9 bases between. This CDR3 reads CASSLMGGGYTF. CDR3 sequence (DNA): TGTGCCAGCAGTTTAATGGGGGGGGGCTACACCTTC.

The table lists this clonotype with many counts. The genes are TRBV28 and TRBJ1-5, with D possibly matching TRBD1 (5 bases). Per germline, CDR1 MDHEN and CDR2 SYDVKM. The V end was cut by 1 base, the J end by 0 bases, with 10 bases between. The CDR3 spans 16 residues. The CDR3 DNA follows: TGTGCCAGCAGTTTATTAGTCGGGGGTAGCAATCAGCCCCAGCATTTT. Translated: CASSLLVGGSNQPQHF. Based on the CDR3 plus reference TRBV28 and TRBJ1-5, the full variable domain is DVKVTQSSRYLVKRTGEKVFLECVQDMDHENMFWYRQDPGLGLRLIYFSYDVKMKEKGDIPEGYSVSREKKERFSLILESASTNQTSMYLCASSLLVGGSNQPQHFGDGTRLSIL.

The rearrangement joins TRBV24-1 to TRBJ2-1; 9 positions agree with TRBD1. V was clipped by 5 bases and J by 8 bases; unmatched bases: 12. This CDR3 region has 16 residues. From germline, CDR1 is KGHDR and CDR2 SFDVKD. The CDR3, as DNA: TGTGCCACCAGTGCTCCGGGACAGGGCTCTTCCCATGAGCAGTTCTTC. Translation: CATSAPGQGSSHEQFF.

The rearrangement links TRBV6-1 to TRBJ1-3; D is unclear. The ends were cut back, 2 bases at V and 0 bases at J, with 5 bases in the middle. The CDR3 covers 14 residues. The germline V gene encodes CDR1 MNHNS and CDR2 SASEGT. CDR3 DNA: TGTGCCAGCAGTGAATATAACTCTGGAAACACCATATATTTT. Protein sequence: CASSEYNSGNTIYF.